The source of this TCR beta chain is a study of OX40 agonist ivuxolimab in advanced cancers. V dropped 6 bases and J dropped 5 bases, with 13 bases sitting between them. The CDR3 consists of 13 residues. CDR1 is SGHDN and CDR2 is FVKESK in the germline V gene. Assay: immunoSEQ multiplex PCR; the TCRdb copy retains only in-frame clones and omits some. The sample includes fewer than 50,000 clones, more than 80% of them seen just once. Material: CD4+ or CD8+ T cells sorted from blood, obtained in a trial of the OX40 agonist ivuxolimab. This chain connects TRBV14 to TRBJ1-2, with D hard to call. The TCR originated in an adult with an advanced solid tumor such as melanoma, head and neck, liver or kidney cancer. The CDR3 sequence: CASSKGGYYGYTF. CDR3 coding DNA: TGTGCCAGCAGTAAAGGAGGGTATTATGGCTACACCTTC.